Listed below are T cell receptor beta chains from one sample, sequenced in a study of blood T cell repertoires in COVID-19. The protocol was immunoSEQ multiplex PCR, while the TCRdb copy is restricted to in-frame clones and leaves out a portion. The sample has some 350,000 clones; 90% are singletons. The source material was peripheral blood. The receptor source for this set is a man aged 18 to 29 with active or convalescent COVID-19. Both conserved end residues are part of each CDR3. The D gene is left open where the match is weak. The size of a clone is reported for some rows only, either as once, few or many, or as a class for expanded clones.

once,TRBD1,TRBJ1-6,TRBV5-1,TGCGCCAGCAGCTTGGGACAGGGGGCGACGAATTCACCCCTCCACTTT,CASSLGQGATNSPLHF
once,-,TRBJ1-2,TRBV7-9,TGTGCCAGCAGCTTAGGACAAGCAGCTAACTATGGCTACACCTTC,CASSLGQAANYGYTF
-,TRBD2,TRBJ2-1,TRBV18,TGTGCCAGCTCGCCCCGACTAGCGGGAGTGCTTTGGAATGAGCAGTTCTTC,CASSPRLAGVLWNEQFF
-,-,TRBJ2-7,TRBV4-1,TGCGCCAGCAGCCAAGATTCGGGGTTGAGCACCTACGAGCAGTACTTC,CASSQDSGLSTYEQYF
once,-,TRBJ1-4,TRBV9,TGTGCCAGCAGCGGGGGACTCGGAGACTGGGAAAAACTGTTTTTT,CASSGGLGDWEKLFF
-,-,TRBJ2-2,TRBV7-7,TGTGCTAGCAGCGATAACCCGGGGGGCGTCGGGGAGCTGTTTTTT,CASSDNPGGVGELFF
once,-,TRBJ2-2,TRBV27,TGTGCCAGCAGTCCAGGGGCCCCCGGGGAGCTGTTTTTT,CASSPGAPGELFF
-,-,TRBJ2-7,TRBV3-1/TRBV3-2,TGTGCCAGCAGCCAAGATCCCTGGAGTCGCGAGCAGTACTTC,CASSQDPWSREQYF
-,TRBD1,TRBJ2-5,TRBV3-1/TRBV3-2,TGTGCCAGCAGCCAACCCGGACAGGGGGGGACCCAGTACTTC,CASSQPGQGGTQYF
-,-,TRBJ2-2,TRBV6-6,TGTGCCAGCACCCTACAGGGCTACGGGGAGCTGTTTTTT,CASTLQGYGELFF
-,-,TRBJ1-6,TRBV14,TGTGCCAGCAGCCAAGATACAGCCGCCTATAATTCACCCCTCCACTTT,CASSQDTAAYNSPLHF
-,-,TRBJ1-1,TRBV7-2,TGTGCCAGCAGCTTGGGGATGGGGGGGACCACTGAAGCTTTCTTT,CASSLGMGGTTEAFF
-,-,TRBJ2-1,TRBV7-9,TGTGCCAGCAGCTTAGGGGGAGCGCCCAATGAGCAGTTCTTC,CASSLGGAPNEQFF
-,TRBD2,TRBJ2-2,TRBV27,TGTGCCAGCAGTCACACTAGCGGGAGCGGTTTCGGGGAGCTGTTTTTT,CASSHTSGSGFGELFF
-,-,TRBJ1-3,TRBV9,TGTGCCAGCAGCGCGGGGATGTCTGGAAACACCATATATTTT,CASSAGMSGNTIYF
-,-,TRBJ1-1,TRBV9,TGTGCCAGCAGCGTAGGCCCCCGGACAAGCCCGAACACTGAAGCTTTCTTT,CASSVGPRTSPNTEAFF
-,-,TRBJ2-1,TRBV27,TGTGCCAGCAGCCAGTCCAGTGAGCAGTTCTTC,CASSQSSEQFF
-,TRBD2,TRBJ2-3,TRBV27,TGTGCCAGCAGTTTAGCGGGAGGACGCCCAGATACGCAGTATTTT,CASSLAGGRPDTQYF
-,-,TRBJ2-5,TRBV6-5,TGTGCCAGCCGTCGGACTGAGGGGAGGGAGACCCAGTACTTC,CASRRTEGRETQYF
few,TRBD1,TRBJ1-2,TRBV28,TGTGCCAGCAGTTTCGGACAGGGGTATGGCTACACCTTC,CASSFGQGYGYTF
-,-,TRBJ1-1,TRBV11-2,TGTGCCAGCAGCTTACTGGGACTGGCATTTGGAGCTTTCTTT,CASSLLGLAFGAFF
-,-,TRBJ1-6,TRBV11-1,TGTGCCAGCAGCTTCCGGGATTCAAATTCACCCCTCCACTTT,CASSFRDSNSPLHF
-,-,TRBJ2-1,TRBV7-9,TGTGCCAGCAGCTCTCAAGCGCATGGGTCCTACAATGAGCAGTTCTTC,CASSSQAHGSYNEQFF
-,TRBD1,TRBJ2-3,TRBV3-1/TRBV3-2,TGTGCCAGCAGCCAAGATGTGAGGACGGGACAGAGCACAGATACGCAGTATTTT,CASSQDVRTGQSTDTQYF
-,-,TRBJ1-5,TRBV11-2,TGTGCCAGCAGCGCCGGGATTGGGAATCAGCCCCAGCATTTT,CASSAGIGNQPQHF
-,-,TRBJ2-3,TRBV24-1,TGTGCCACCAGTCATCGGGACACGAGCACAGATACGCAGTATTTT,CATSHRDTSTDTQYF
-,-,TRBJ2-2,TRBV10-2,TGCGCCAGCAGATCCGGGTGGACCGGGGAGCTGTTTTTT,CASRSGWTGELFF
-,TRBD1,TRBJ2-3,TRBV6-1,TGTGCCAGCAGTGAGGGGCAGGGGGCAGATACGCAGTATTTT,CASSEGQGADTQYF
-,TRBD1,TRBJ2-7,TRBV5-1,TGCGCCAGCAGCACGACAGGGCCAACCTACGAGCAGTACTTC,CASSTTGPTYEQYF
once,-,TRBJ1-1,TRBV28,TGTGCCAGCAGTAGACAGGCGAACACTGAAGCTTTCTTT,CASSRQANTEAFF
-,-,TRBJ2-2,TRBV9,TGTGCCAGCAACAGACAGAACACCGGGGAGCTGTTTTTT,CASNRQNTGELFF
-,TRBD2,TRBJ2-6,TRBV15,TGTGCCACCAGCAGAGTCGGGAGGACCCCTGGGGCCAACGTCCTGACTTTC,CATSRVGRTPGANVLTF
-,TRBD1,TRBJ1-4,TRBV18,TGTGCCAGCTCACCACCGACAGGGCTTTACGAAAAACTGTTTTTT,CASSPPTGLYEKLFF
-,TRBD1,TRBJ2-3,TRBV5-1,TGCGCCAGCAGCAAGGGACAGGGCCCGCCCGATACGCAGTATTTT,CASSKGQGPPDTQYF
-,TRBD1,TRBJ1-1,TRBV7-2,TGTGCCAGCAGCTCACGGACAGGGGGAACTGAAGCTTTCTTT,CASSSRTGGTEAFF
-,-,TRBJ1-2,TRBV28,TGTGCCAGCAACCCCAGGGTAGGCGGCTACACCTTC,CASNPRVGGYTF
-,TRBD2,TRBJ2-7,TRBV7-2,TGTGCCAGCAGCCTCGGACTAGCGGGCCCCTACGAGCAGTACTTC,CASSLGLAGPYEQYF
once,TRBD2,TRBJ2-5,TRBV18,TGTGCCAGCTCACCGACTAGCGGGGACGTGACCCAGTACTTC,CASSPTSGDVTQYF
once,-,TRBJ2-5,TRBV29-1,TGCAGCGTTGAGTGGTCTAGGGAGAGGAGGGAGACCCAGTACTTC,CSVEWSRERRETQYF
-,-,TRBJ2-7,TRBV7-2,TGTGCCAGCAGCCAGACAGGAGAAAGCGAGCAGTACTTC,CASSQTGESEQYF
-,-,TRBJ1-3,TRBV6-5,TGTGCCAGCAGCTATTCGGGGGCTGGAAACACCATATATTTT,CASSYSGAGNTIYF
-,TRBD2,TRBJ2-2,TRBV28,TGTGCCAGCAGTTCGACTAATCCCGGGGGGGCTTACACCGGGGAGCTGTTTTTT,CASSSTNPGGAYTGELFF
-,TRBD2,TRBJ2-7,TRBV5-4,TGTGCCAGCAGCCGAGGACTAGCCTACGAGCAGTACTTC,CASSRGLAYEQYF
-,-,TRBJ1-2,TRBV19,TGTGCCAGTAGTATTAACAGGGAAGGACATGGCTACACCTTC,CASSINREGHGYTF
-,-,TRBJ2-4,TRBV5-1,TGCGCCAGCAGCGTAAGCGGGCAGAACCAAAACATTCAGTACTTC,CASSVSGQNQNIQYF
-,TRBD1,TRBJ2-2,TRBV25-1,TGTGCCAGCACGAGGACAGGGTACACCGGGGAGCTGTTTTTT,CASTRTGYTGELFF
-,-,TRBJ1-4,TRBV9,TGTGCCAGCAGCCCCCGCCCCGGGCTAAGGCGGGGGACTAATGAAAAACTGTTTTTT,CASSPRPGLRRGTNEKLFF
once,TRBD2,TRBJ2-7,TRBV5-8,TGTGCCAGCAGCTTGGGCCTTGGTAGCGGGAGTCTCTACGAGCAGTACTTC,CASSLGLGSGSLYEQYF
-,-,TRBJ1-5,TRBV19,TGTGCCAGCAAACGCGGGGTGACTGAGGGAAGCAATCAGCCCCAGCATTTT,CASKRGVTEGSNQPQHF
-,TRBD2,TRBJ2-1,TRBV6-5,TGTGCCAGCGATCGGACTAGCGGGAGTTATGAGCAGTTCTTC,CASDRTSGSYEQFF
-,TRBD1,TRBJ2-7,TRBV10-1,TGCGGGCCAGGGACAGGATACTCCTACGAGCAGTACTTC,CGPGTGYSYEQYF